This T cell receptor (beta chain) was retrieved from a study of blood T cell repertoires in COVID-19. The wider study: Donors in the United States, Italy and Spain gave samples during acute or convalescent COVID-19. T cells, B-cell-depleted T cells, or PBMCs supplied cDNA or gDNA.

Trimming removed 7 bases at V and 0 bases at J, with 9 bases between. The CDR3 covers 13 residues. Germline CDR1 reads SNHLY; CDR2 reads FYNNEI. Measured with immunoSEQ multiplex PCR; TCRdb has only the in-frame clones, and not every one. In the table there are under 200,000 clones, 87% of which are singletons. The source material was peripheral blood. V usage is TRBV2 and J usage is TRBJ1-1; D is uncertain. This clonotype was sampled from a man aged 55-75 years with active or convalescent COVID-19. CDR3: CASNLAVNTEAFF. The CDR3 DNA is TGTGCCAGCAACCTAGCTGTGAACACTGAAGCTTTCTTT. Looking up the rest from reference TRBV2 and TRBJ1-1 gives the full variable domain: EPEVTQTPSHQVTQMGQEVILRCVPISNHLYFYWYRQILGQKVEFLVSFYNNEISEKSEIFDDQFSVERPDGSNFTLKIRSTKLEDSAMYFCASNLAVNTEAFFGQGTRLTVV.